What follows is one TCR beta chain and its context. The sample holds other DNA sequences that translate to the same CDR3. CDR3 size: 13 residues. Trimming left V 2 bases short and J 6 bases short, with 11 bases between. Germline CDR1 SGHTA, CDR2 FQGNSA. The donor population consisted of healthy HIV-negative adults with no recent acute infections or vaccinations. CD4+ cell separation produced CD45RA+ naive and CD45RA-negative memory subsets. The data were obtained in a study of shared clonotypes between healthy human individuals. The authors split each subset's genomic DNA evenly across several immunoSEQ plates. Profiling relied on immunoSEQ multiplex PCR, and the TCRdb table lists in-frame clones only, not all of them. The sample lists roughly 2,300,000 clones; 85% to 95% were seen once.

This sequence joins TRBV7-2 and TRBJ2-7; perhaps TRBD2 as D (5 bases). This TCR came from a young man in good health. Some clones in this sample may be carry-over from other donors' samples. The sample consisted of naive CD4+ T cells from PBMCs. Noted subset: CD45RA+ positively selected. CDR3 nucleotides: TGTGCCAGCAGCTTAACTGGAGGAGGCGAGCAGTACTTC. Amino acid sequence: CASSLTGGGEQYF.